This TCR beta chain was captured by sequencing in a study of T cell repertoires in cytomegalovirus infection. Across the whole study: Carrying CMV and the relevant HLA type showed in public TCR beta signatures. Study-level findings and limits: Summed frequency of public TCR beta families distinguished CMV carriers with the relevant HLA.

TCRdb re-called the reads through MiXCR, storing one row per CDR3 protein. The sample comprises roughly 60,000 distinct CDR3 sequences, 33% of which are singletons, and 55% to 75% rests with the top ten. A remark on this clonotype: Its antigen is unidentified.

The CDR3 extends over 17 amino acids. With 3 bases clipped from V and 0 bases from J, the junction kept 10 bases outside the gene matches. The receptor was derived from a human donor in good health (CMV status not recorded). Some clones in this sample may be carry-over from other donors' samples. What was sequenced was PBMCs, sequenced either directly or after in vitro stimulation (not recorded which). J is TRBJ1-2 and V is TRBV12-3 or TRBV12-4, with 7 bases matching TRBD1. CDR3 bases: TGTGCCAGCAGTTTTTGGAGGGGGCGTATCTCTAACTATGGCTACACCTTC. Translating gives CASSFWRGRISNYGYTF.